This T cell receptor (beta chain) was observed in a study of CD8+ T cells in alopecia areata. For the study at large: Recipients were roughly 7-11-week-old female C3H/HeJ mice grafted with skin from approximately 6-12-month-old C3H/HeJ donors with spontaneous alopecia.

This clone has just a few counts. Its antigen is undetermined. Genes here carry mouse names. The CDR3 end falls 4 residues outside the read, so it is completed with the germline J gene. CDR3 length: 15 residues. CDR1 and CDR2 (germline): NSQYPW, LRSPGD (reference sequence). cDNA prepared by RNA extraction and subsequent reverse transcription served as the template for sequencing. The data were produced by immunoSEQ multiplex PCR, yet TCRdb's version contains in-frame clones alone and is incomplete. This record lists 200,000 to 300,000 clones, none seen once only, and the top ten clones contain approximately 1.2%. Study findings and constraints: Higher clonality was seen in lesional scalp than in normal scalp, especially in alopecia totalis/universalis. Sequencing of scalp tissue also captures the resident alphabeta T cells of normal skin.

Markers including CD4, CD8alpha, NKG2D and NKG2ACE guided sorting of pooled cutaneous lymph node cells. The sequenced material came from CD4+ T cells sorted from a lymph node. The sequence was collected from a C3H/HeJ mouse with alopecia areata. This mouse strain has H2-k as its MHC haplotype. The V gene is TRBV1, the J gene TRBJ1-1; 10 positions agree with TRBD1. The CDR3 region is CTCSAGTGGRTEVFF. The CDR3 bases that were read are TGCACCTGCAGTGCAGGGACAGGGGGGAGGACA.